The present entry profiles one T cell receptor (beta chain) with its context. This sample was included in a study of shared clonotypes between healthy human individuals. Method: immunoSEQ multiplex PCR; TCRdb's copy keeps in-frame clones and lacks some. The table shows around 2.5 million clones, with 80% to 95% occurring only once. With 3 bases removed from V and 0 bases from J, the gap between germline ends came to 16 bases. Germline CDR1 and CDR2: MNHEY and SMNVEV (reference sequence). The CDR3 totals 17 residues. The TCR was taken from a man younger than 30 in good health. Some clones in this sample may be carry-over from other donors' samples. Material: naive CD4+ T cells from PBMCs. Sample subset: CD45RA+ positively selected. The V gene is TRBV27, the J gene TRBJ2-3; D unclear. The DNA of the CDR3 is TGTGCCAGCAGTTTTAAAGCGACCAGATATAGCACAGATACGCAGTATTTT. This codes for CASSFKATRYSTDTQYF.